Here is one T cell receptor beta chain with its context. Its antigen specificity is not known. Base qualities are not recorded, but no much larger clone differs from it by a single base. The sample is drawn from a study of blood T cell repertoires in COVID-19 (TCRdb year 2020). About the investigation overall: Samples covering the acute and convalescent phases of COVID-19 were provided by collaborators in the United States, Italy and Spain. The prospective study material was composed of cDNA or gDNA derived from T cells, B-cell-depleted T cells, or PBMCs. The dataset comprised deeply sampled blood TCRbeta repertoires from subjects exposed to, actively infected with, or recovered from COVID-19. The repertoires were released in a freely available public database meant as a resource for research on the immune response to SARS-CoV-2. The samples were drawn from the first 160 participants of the ongoing ImmuneRACE study and from some 1,300 subjects provided by 6 global collaborators. A de-identified subject ID, COVID-19 status, age in years and sex were almost always included in the sample metadata. Where HLA class I and class II types were available, the types were taken from metadata supplied by the sample provider, not from assay-based typing. Findings and caveats that apply to the study as a whole: The quantity of clinical and demographic metadata differed by source and by participant and was supplied without curation.

At one collaborating source in Seattle, patients were enrolled during active infection and were followed longitudinally through the course of disease. The collaborating institutions used their own protocols to collect whole blood in K2EDTA tubes. For TCRbeta analysis, collaborators shipped samples in one of three forms: frozen whole blood, isolated PBMCs, or DNA extracted from either of those sample types. TCRbeta CDR3 regions were amplified from genomic DNA using the immunoSEQ Assay, a bias-controlled multiplex PCR. The original methods were these. The number of nucleated cells in each sample was estimated by amplification of reference gene primers within the assay. Sequence reads were collapsed and filtered to measure the absolute abundance of every unique TCRbeta CDR3 rearrangement. For each sample, productive Simpson clonality was calculated as the square root of Simpson's diversity index across productive rearrangements. The table was pulled from immuneACCESS by TCRdb, which kept in-frame rearrangements only. Such tables lose some clones; where checked, under half of the loss comes from unresolved V genes, and the rest has no known cause. V and J calls and clone size are as listed in that table; D and trimming were resolved from the DNA. This sample is represented by over 200,000 clones; more than 75% of them were singletons. The leading ten clones occupy approximately 10% of the sample.

The receptor comes from a man aged 45 to 65 with COVID-19, enrolled during active disease. The material sequenced was peripheral blood.

The CDR3 is CASSLDKTYEQYF. The DNA is as follows: TGCGCCAGCAGCTTGGACAAGACTTACGAGCAGTACTTC. The chain uses TRBV5-1 and TRBJ2-7, with the D gene call left open. CDR1 SGHRS and CDR2 YFSETQ were looked up in the germline V gene. The junction carries 8 bases between V and J, which are trimmed by 0 bases and 4 bases respectively. The CDR3 has 13 amino acids, counting the end cysteine and phenylalanine. This entry keeps only the CDR3 DNA: 39 bases, framed from base 1.